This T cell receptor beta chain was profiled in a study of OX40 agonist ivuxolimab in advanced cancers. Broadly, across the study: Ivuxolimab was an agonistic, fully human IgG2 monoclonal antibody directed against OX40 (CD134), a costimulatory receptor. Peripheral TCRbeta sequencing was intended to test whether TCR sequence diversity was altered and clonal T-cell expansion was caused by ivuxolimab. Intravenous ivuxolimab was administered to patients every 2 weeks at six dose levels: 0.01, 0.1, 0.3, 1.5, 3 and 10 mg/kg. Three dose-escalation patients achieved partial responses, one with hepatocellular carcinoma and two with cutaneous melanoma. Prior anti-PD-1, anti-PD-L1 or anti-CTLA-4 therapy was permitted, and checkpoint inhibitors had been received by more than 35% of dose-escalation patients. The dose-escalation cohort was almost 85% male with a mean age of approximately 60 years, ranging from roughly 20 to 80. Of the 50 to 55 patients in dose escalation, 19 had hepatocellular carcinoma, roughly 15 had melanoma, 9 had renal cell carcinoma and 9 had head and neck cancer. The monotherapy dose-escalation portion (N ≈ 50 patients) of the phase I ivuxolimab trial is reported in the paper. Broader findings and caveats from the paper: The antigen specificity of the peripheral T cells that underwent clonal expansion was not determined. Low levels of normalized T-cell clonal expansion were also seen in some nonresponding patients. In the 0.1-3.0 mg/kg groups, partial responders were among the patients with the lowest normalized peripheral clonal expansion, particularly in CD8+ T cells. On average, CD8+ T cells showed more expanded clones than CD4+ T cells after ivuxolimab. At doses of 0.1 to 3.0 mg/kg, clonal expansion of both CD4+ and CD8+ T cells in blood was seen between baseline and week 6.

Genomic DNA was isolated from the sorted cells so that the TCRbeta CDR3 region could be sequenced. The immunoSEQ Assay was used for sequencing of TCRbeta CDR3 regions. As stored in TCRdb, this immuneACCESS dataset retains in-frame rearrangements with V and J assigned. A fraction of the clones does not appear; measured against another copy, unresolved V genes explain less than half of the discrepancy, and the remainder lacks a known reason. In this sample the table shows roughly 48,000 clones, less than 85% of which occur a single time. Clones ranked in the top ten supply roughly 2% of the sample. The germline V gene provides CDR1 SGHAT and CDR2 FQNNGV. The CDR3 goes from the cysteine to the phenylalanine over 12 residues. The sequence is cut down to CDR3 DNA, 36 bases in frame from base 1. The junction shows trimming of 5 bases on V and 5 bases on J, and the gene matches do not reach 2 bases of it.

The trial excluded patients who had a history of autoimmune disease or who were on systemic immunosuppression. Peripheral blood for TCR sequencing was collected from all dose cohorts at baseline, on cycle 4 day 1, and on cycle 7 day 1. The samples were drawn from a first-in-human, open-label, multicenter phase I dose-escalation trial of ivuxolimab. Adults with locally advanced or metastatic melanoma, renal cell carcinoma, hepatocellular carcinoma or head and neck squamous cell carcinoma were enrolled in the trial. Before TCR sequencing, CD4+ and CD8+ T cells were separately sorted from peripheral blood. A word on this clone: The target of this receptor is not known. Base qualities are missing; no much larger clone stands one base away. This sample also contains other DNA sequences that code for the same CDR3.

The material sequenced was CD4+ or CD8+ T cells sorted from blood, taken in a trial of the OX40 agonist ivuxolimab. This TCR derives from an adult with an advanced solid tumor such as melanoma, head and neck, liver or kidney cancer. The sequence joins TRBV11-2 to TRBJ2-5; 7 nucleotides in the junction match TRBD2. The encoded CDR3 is CASSPAGETQYF. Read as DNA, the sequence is TGTGCCAGCAGCCCAGCGGGGGAGACCCAGTACTTC. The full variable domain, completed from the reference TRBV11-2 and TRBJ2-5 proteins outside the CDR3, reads EAGVAQSPRYKIIEKRQSVAFWCNPISGHATLYWYQQILGQGPKLLIQFQNNGVVDDSQLPKDRFSAERLKGVDSTLKIQPAKLEDSAVYLCASSPAGETQYFGPGTRLLVL.